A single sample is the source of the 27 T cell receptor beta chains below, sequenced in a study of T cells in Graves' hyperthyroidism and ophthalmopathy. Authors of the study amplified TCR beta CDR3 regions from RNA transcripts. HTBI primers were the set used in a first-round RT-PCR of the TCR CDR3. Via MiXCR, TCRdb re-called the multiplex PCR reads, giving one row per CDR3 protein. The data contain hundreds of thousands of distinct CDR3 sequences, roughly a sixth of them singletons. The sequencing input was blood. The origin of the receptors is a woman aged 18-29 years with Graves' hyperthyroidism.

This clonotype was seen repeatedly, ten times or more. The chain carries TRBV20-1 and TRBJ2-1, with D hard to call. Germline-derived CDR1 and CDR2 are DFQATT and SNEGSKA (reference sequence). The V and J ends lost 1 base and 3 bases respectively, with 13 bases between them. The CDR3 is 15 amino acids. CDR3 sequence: CSARVFQRYYNEQFF. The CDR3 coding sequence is TGCAGTGCTAGAGTCTTCCAGCGTTACTACAATGAGCAGTTCTTC.

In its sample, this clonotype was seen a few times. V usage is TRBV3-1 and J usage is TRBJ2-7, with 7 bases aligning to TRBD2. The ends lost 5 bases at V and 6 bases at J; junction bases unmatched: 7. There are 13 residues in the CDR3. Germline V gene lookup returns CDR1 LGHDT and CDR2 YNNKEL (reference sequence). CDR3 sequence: CASSTRLASEQYF. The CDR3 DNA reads TGTGCCAGCAGCACTCGACTAGCTTCCGAGCAGTACTTC.

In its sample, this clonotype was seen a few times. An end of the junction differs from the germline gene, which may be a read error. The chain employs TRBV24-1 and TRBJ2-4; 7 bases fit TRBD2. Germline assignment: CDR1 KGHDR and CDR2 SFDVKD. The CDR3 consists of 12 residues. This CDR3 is CATSGDKNIQYF. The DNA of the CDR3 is TGCGCCACGAGCGGGGATAAAAACATTCAGTACTTC.

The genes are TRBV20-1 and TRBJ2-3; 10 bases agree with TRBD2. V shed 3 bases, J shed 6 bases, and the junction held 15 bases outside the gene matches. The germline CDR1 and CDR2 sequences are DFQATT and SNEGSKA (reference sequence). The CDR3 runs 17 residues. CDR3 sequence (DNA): TGCAGTGCTAGTACAGGGATAAGCGGGGGGGCCATGGATACGCAGTATTTT. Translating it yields CSASTGISGGAMDTQYF.

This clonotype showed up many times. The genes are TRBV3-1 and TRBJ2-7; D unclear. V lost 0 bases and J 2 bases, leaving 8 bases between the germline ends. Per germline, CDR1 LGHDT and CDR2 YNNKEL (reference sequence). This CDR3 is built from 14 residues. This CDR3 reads CASSQEWQAYEQYF. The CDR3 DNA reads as TGTGCCAGCAGCCAAGAGTGGCAGGCCTACGAGCAGTACTTC.

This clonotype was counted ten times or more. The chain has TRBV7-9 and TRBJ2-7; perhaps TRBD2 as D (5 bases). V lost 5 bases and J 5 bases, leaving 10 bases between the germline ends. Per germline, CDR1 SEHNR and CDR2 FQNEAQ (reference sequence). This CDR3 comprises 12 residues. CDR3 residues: CASSPRTDEQYF. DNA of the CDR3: TGTGCCAGCAGCCCCAGGACTGACGAGCAGTACTTC.

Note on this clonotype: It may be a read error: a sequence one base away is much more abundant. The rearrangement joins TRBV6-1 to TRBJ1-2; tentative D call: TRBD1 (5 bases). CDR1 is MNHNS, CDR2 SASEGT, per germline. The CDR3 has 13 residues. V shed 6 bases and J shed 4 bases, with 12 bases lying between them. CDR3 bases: TGTGCCAGCAGCCAGTCAGGGTTCTATGGCTACACCTTC. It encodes CASSQSGFYGYTF.

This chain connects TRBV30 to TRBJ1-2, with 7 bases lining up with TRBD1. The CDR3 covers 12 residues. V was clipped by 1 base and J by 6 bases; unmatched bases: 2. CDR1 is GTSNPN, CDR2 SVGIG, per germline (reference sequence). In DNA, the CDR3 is TGTGCCTGGAGTGGGACAGGCCATGGCTACACCTTC. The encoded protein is CAWSGTGHGYTF.

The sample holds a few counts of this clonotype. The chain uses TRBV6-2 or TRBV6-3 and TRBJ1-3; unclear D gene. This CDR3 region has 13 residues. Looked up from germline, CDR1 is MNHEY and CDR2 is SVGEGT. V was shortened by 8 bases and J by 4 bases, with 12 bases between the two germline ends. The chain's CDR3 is CASSLGLGNTIYF. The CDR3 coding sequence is TGTGCCAGCTCCTTAGGGCTAGGAAACACCATATATTTT.

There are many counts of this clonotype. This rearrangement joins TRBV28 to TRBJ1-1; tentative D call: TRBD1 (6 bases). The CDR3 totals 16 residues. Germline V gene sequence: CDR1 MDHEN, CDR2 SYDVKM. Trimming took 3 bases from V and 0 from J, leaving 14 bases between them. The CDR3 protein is CASSFREQGMNTEAFF. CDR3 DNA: TGTGCCAGCAGTTTCCGTGAACAGGGAATGAACACTGAAGCTTTCTTT.

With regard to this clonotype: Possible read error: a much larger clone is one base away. This CDR3 is CASTITGQRSYNEQYF. The CDR3 bases are TGTGCCAGCACCATAACGGGACAGCGCTCCTACAATGAGCAGTACTTC. The V call is TRBV12-3 or TRBV12-4, the J call TRBJ2-1; 7 nucleotides line up with TRBD1. TRBJ2-7 matches the DNA end more closely, so the J call is doubtful. The CDR3 contains 16 residues.

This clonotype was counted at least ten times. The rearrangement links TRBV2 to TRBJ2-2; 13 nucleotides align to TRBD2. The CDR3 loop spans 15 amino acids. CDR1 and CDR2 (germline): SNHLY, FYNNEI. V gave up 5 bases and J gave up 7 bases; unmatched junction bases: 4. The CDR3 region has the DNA TGTGCCAGCAGTTGGACTAGCGGGGGTGACGGGGAGCTGTTTTTT. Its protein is CASSWTSGGDGELFF.

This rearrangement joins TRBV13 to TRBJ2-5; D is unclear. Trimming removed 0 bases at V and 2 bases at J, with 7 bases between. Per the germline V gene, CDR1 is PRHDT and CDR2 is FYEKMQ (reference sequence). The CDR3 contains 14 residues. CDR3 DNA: TGTGCCAGCAGCTTAGGGTTAAGACAAGAGACCCAGTACTTC. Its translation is CASSLGLRQETQYF. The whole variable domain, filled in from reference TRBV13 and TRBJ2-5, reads AAGVIQSPRHLIKEKRETATLKCYPIPRHDTVYWYQQGPGQDPQFLISFYEKMQSDKGSIPDRFSAQQFSDYHSELNMSSLELGDSALYFCASSLGLRQETQYFGPGTRLLVL.

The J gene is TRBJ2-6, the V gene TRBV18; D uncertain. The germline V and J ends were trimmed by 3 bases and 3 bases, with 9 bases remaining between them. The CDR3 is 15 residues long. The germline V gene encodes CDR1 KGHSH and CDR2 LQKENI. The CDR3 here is CASSPELSGANVLTF. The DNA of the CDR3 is TGTGCCAGCTCACCTGAGCTTAGTGGGGCCAACGTCCTGACTTTC.

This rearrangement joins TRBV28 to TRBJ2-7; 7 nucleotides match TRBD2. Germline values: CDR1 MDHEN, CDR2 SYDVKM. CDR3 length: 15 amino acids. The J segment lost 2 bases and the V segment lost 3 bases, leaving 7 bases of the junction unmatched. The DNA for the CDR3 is TGTGCCAGCAGTTTCGGCGGGGGTGCTACCTACGAGCAGTACTTC. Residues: CASSFGGGATYEQYF.

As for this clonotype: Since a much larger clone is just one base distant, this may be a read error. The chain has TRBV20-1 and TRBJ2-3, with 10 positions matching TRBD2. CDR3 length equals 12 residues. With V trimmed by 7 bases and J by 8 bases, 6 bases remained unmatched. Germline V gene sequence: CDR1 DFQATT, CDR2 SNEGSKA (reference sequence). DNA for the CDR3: TGCAGTGGACTAGCGGGCCCAGGTACGCAGTATTTT. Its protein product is CSGLAGPGTQYF.

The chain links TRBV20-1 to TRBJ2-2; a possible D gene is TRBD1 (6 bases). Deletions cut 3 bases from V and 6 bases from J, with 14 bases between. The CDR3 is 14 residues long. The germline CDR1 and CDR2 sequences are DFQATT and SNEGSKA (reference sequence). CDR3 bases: TGCAGTGCTAGCCACAGGGTAGGGCCCGGGGAGCTGTTTTTT. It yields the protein CSASHRVGPGELFF.

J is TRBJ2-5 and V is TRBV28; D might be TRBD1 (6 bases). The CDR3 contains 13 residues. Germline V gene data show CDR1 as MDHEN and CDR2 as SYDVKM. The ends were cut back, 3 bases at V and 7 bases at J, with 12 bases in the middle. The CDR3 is CASSFGQIRTQYF. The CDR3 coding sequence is TGTGCCAGCAGTTTTGGACAGATAAGGACCCAGTACTTC.

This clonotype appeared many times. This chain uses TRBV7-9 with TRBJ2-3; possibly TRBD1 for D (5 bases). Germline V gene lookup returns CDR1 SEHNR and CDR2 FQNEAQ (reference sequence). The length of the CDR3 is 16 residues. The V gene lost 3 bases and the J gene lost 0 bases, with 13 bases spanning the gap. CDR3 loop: CASSFFGAPSTDTQYF. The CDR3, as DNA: TGTGCCAGCAGCTTCTTTGGGGCGCCTAGCACAGATACGCAGTATTTT.

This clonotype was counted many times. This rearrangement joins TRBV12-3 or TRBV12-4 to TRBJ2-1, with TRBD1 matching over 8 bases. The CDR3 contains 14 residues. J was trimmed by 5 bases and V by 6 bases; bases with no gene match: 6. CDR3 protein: CASSHRDRHNEQFF. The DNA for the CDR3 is TGTGCCAGCAGCCACCGGGACAGGCACAATGAGCAGTTCTTC.

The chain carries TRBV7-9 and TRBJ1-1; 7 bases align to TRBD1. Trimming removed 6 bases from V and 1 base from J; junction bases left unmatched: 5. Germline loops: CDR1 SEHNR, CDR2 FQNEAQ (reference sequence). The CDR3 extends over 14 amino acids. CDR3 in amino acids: CASSRQGANTEAFF. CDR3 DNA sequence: TGTGCCAGCAGTCGACAGGGCGCGAACACTGAAGCTTTCTTT.

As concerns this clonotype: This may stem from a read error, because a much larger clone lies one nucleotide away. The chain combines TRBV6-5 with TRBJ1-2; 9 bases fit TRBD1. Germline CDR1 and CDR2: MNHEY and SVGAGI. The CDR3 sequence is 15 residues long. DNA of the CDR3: TGTGTCAGCAGTTACTTCGGACAGGGGAACTATGGCTACACCTTC. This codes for CVSSYFGQGNYGYTF.

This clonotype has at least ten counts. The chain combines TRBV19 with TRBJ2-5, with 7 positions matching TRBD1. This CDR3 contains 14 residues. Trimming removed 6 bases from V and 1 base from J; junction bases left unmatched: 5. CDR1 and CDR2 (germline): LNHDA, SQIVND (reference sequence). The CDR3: CASSIQGTQETQYF. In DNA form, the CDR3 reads TGTGCCAGTAGCATACAGGGGACCCAAGAGACCCAGTACTTC.

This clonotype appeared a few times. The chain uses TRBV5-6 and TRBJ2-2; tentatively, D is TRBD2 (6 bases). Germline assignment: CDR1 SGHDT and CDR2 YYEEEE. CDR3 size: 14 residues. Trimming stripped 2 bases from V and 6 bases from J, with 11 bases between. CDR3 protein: CASSFPGVAGELFF. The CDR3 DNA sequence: TGTGCCAGCAGCTTTCCGGGGGTCGCCGGGGAGCTGTTTTTT.

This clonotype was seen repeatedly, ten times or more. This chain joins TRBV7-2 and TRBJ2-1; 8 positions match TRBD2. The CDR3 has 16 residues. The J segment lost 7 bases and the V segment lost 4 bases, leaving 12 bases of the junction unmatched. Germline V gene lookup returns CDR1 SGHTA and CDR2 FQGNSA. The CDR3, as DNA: TGTGCCAGCAGCTCTGTAGCGGGAAACCCCAGGAATGAGCAGTTCTTC. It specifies CASSSVAGNPRNEQFF.

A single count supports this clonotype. The CDR3 reads CSVETAWGYTF. The CDR3 nucleotides read TGCAGCGTTGAGACCGCTTGGGGCTACACCTTC. This chain joins TRBV29-1 and TRBJ1-2; D gene uncertain. Trimming cost V 3 bases and J 8 bases, with 10 bases left between them. This CDR3 contains 11 residues. The germline V gene has CDR1 SQVTM and CDR2 ANQGSEA. Full variable domain (missing parts from reference TRBV29-1 and TRBJ1-2): SAVISQKPSRDICQRGTSLTIQCQVDSQVTMMFWYRQQPGQSLTLIATANQGSEATYESGFVIDKFPISRPNLTFSTLTVSNMSPEDSSIYLCSVETAWGYTFGSGTRLTVV.

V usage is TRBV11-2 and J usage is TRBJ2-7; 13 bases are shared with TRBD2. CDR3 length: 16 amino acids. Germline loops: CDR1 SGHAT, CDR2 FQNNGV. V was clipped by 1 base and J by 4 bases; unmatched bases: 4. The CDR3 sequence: CASSLGLAGGRYEQYF. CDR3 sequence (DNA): TGTGCCAGCAGCTTAGGACTAGCGGGGGGCAGGTACGAGCAGTACTTC.